The rows below give T cell receptor beta chains drawn from one sample of a study of CD8 T cells in ankylosing spondylitis. A single record per CDR3 protein comes from TCRdb applying MiXCR to the 5' RACE reads. Of hundreds of thousands of distinct CDR3 sequences in the sample, approximately 22% are singletons; the top ten hold around 14%. The sequencing input was blood, either unsorted or a sorted T cell fraction (not recorded which). All receptors come from a male donor with ankylosing spondylitis or in good health (not recorded which). Each CDR3 is given without its conserved first and last residue. Fields, in order: V gene, J gene, CDR3 protein.

>TRBV6-5|TRBJ1-2
ASSYSRTLANGYT
>TRBV12-3/TRBV12-4|TRBJ2-7
ASSRGLFGEQY
>TRBV6-2/TRBV6-3|TRBJ1-1
ASRDRDRGGGAEAF
>TRBV13|TRBJ2-1
ASSPSDRDRDYNEQF
>TRBV27|TRBJ2-7
ASSLSRSPSYEQY
>TRBV5-1|TRBJ2-7
ASSIALLGQGAYEQY
>TRBV27|TRBJ2-1
ASSRGGGGLINEQF
>TRBV9|TRBJ2-5
ASSEPSGQETQY
>TRBV14|TRBJ2-5
ASSQDRTSGVWIQETQY
>TRBV4-1|TRBJ2-5
ASSHPSGGEETQY
>TRBV3-1|TRBJ2-5
ASSQQGQGSETQY
>TRBV2|TRBJ2-2
ASRTSGELF
>TRBV12-3/TRBV12-4|TRBJ2-7
ASSWGSGGAWEQY
>TRBV9|TRBJ2-6
ASSAIQETGANVLT
>TRBV12-3/TRBV12-4|TRBJ2-5
ASTRTGAYQETQY
>TRBV20-1|TRBJ1-6
SAPNRDRSNSPLH
>TRBV28|TRBJ1-5
ASRHQDGNQPQH
>TRBV6-5|TRBJ1-6
ASSTANSPLH
>TRBV12-3/TRBV12-4|TRBJ2-5
ASNTGVRETQY
>TRBV6-1|TRBJ2-7
ASSPGLPEEQY
>TRBV2|TRBJ2-4
ASSDPTVDKNIQY
>TRBV6-5|TRBJ2-6
ASSYGANVLT
>TRBV12-3/TRBV12-4|TRBJ2-5
ASRPPWTSGDIQETQY
>TRBV4-1|TRBJ1-5
ASSQDPLNQPQH
>TRBV4-2|TRBJ2-5
ASSQDPLAGGAETQY
>TRBV11-3|TRBJ2-1
ASSPPSHNEQF
>TRBV4-1|TRBJ2-2
ASSQGDPALGELF
>TRBV4-1|TRBJ2-7
ASSRVPGQGDYEQY
>TRBV29-1|TRBJ1-1
SATDASAGAAF
>TRBV12-3/TRBV12-4|TRBJ2-2
ACSSEGVAGWVTGELF
>TRBV29-1|TRBJ2-3
SVELLDTQY
>TRBV5-1|TRBJ2-7
ASSLVGFHEQY
>TRBV4-1|TRBJ2-7
ASSQEIAGYEQY
>TRBV4-1|TRBJ2-7
ASSQAEAPGSYEQY
>TRBV7-9|TRBJ2-7
ASSPGGVYEQY
>TRBV6-6|TRBJ2-1
ASRGLAADEQF
>TRBV2|TRBJ2-1
ASSVGSPYYNEQF
>TRBV12-3/TRBV12-4|TRBJ1-1
ASSLALQMNTEAF
>TRBV7-9|TRBJ2-5
ASRPLEVPEETQY
>TRBV27|TRBJ2-7
ASSTRGSLDEQY
>TRBV5-1|TRBJ2-1
ASSRSGVYNEQF
>TRBV7-8|TRBJ1-1
ASSPSPTEAF
>TRBV6-1|TRBJ2-1
ASSGGGGTYNEQF
>TRBV3-1|TRBJ2-7
ASSQVGGTVPTYEQY
>TRBV20-1|TRBJ2-1
SARVSSSYNEQF
>TRBV6-1|TRBJ2-7
ASTPSGAPPSYEQY
>TRBV18|TRBJ2-2
ASSPPTGVNTGELF
>TRBV4-1|TRBJ2-1
ASSQGDPEQF
>TRBV29-1|TRBJ2-6
SVDTSSGANVLT
>TRBV6-5|TRBJ2-7
ASSYRSTGDPREQY
>TRBV5-5|TRBJ2-2
ASSTGLAGGPNTGELF
>TRBV29-1|TRBJ2-7
SVEDRGSETYEQY
>TRBV21-1|TRBJ2-2
ASNQSWDLGSTF
>TRBV20-1|TRBJ2-1
SAREVAGGWLDEQF
>TRBV5-1|TRBJ2-3
ASSLRDPVADTQY
>TRBV29-1|TRBJ2-7
SASVGTNLYEQY
>TRBV6-5|TRBJ2-7
ASSYGGQGGSGSYEQY
>TRBV12-3/TRBV12-4|TRBJ2-3
ASSITGVADTQY
>TRBV10-1|TRBJ2-3
ASTPPHGGTDTQY
>TRBV11-2|TRBJ2-7
ASSLMPAEQY